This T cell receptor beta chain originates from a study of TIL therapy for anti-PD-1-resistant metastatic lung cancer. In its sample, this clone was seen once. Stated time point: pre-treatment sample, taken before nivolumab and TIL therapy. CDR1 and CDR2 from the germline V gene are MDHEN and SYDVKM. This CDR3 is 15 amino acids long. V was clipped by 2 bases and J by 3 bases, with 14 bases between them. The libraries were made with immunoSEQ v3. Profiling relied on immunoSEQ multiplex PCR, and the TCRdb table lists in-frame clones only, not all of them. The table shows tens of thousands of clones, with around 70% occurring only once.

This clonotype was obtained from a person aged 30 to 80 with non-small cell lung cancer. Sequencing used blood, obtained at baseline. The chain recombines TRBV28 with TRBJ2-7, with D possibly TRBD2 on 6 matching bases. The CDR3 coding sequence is TGTGCCAGCAGTTTAGGCGGGGCTAGAGTCTACGAGCAGTACTTC. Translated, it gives CASSLGGARVYEQYF.